The clone carrying this T cell receptor beta chain was seen a few times. These data come from a study of blood T cells in healthy people across ages. The use of a sample-barcoded 5' primer and a J-beta primer mix characterized a second PCR of roughly 6 to 11 cycles. Unique molecular identifiers of 12 random nucleotides labeled each cDNA. In TCRdb, the 5' RACE reads were re-called with MiXCR into one record per CDR3 protein. Here the sample spans about 780,000 distinct CDR3 sequences, less than 60% being singletons. In terms of origin and age, donors were healthy Caucasian individuals from Russia aged about 6 to 100. Trimming removed 5 bases from V and 7 bases from J, with 18 bases in between. Per germline, CDR1 DFQATT and CDR2 SNEGSKA (reference sequence). The CDR3 is made up of 14 amino acids.

V gene TRBV20-1 combines with J gene TRBJ2-1; D is possibly TRBD2 (6 bases). The TCR was taken from a man older than 75 in good health. Sequencing was performed on blood. The CDR3 DNA reads as TGCAGTGCTTATACCGGGACTGCGTGGAATGAGCAGTTCTTC. It translates to CSAYTGTAWNEQFF.